This T cell receptor beta chain was observed in a study of T-cell reconstitution after alpha-beta-depleted transplantation in children. Looked up from germline, CDR1 is DFQATT and CDR2 is SNEGSKA (reference sequence). The CDR3 extends over 12 amino acids. Trimming cost V 0 bases and J 15 bases, with 12 bases left between them. TCRbeta library preparation incorporated unique molecular identifiers. TCRdb recomputed calls from the PCR reads with MiXCR, one row per CDR3 protein. This table holds a few hundred thousand distinct CDR3 sequences, about 16% found once. The rearrangement uses TRBV20-1 and TRBJ1-6; D is unresolved. The sample here was PBMCs from the stem cell graft donor, taken from the stem cell graft. The sequence was obtained from a human donor who donated a stem cell graft to a child with acute lymphoblastic leukemia. CDR3 protein: CSARDPAGRLHF. CDR3 nucleotide sequence: TGCAGTGCTAGAGACCCGGCGGGCCGCCTCCACTTT.